Below are 27 T cell receptor beta chains sequenced from a single sample in a study of T-cell memory formation after mild COVID-19. TCRdb re-analysed the 5' RACE reads in MiXCR, keeping a single row per CDR3 protein. The data hold under 250,000 distinct CDR3 sequences, with about 16% observed a single time. Material: PBMCs or a T cell subset sorted from them (not recorded which). The origin of the receptors is an adult woman who had mild COVID-19 (a few samples of this study predate the infection). Cell type and time point are not known.

The chain combines TRBV14 with TRBJ2-1; D tentatively reads TRBD1 or TRBD2 (5 bases each). Germline V CDR1 and CDR2: SGHDN, FVKESK. Between the trimmed V and J ends, which lost 1 base and 12 bases, there was a span of 19 bases. This CDR3 comprises 15 residues. The chain's CDR3 is CASSQVRGPSLSQFF. CDR3 sequence (DNA): TGTGCCAGCAGCCAAGTGAGGGGTCCCTCCTTGTCGCAGTTCTTC.

J is TRBJ2-7 and V is TRBV27; 7 bases align to TRBD1. Germline V gene data show CDR1 as MNHEY and CDR2 as SMNVEV (reference sequence). CDR3 length: 18 residues. Losses at the gene ends were 5 bases for V and 2 bases for J; bases not matched to a gene: 18. CDR3 amino acids: CASSPTPAYRGSTYEQYF. Written as DNA, the CDR3 is TGTGCCAGCAGTCCTACCCCCGCCTACAGGGGAAGCACCTACGAGCAGTACTTC.

The chain is built from TRBV4-2 and TRBJ2-1; 11 bases line up with TRBD2. The CDR3 has 17 amino acids. V was clipped by 2 bases and J by 1 base; unmatched bases: 4. The germline gives CDR1 LGHNA, CDR2 YNFKEQ. Here the CDR3 reads CASSQLSGRVSYNEQFF. In DNA, the CDR3 is TGTGCCAGCAGCCAACTTAGCGGGAGGGTGTCCTACAATGAGCAGTTCTTC.

This clonotype has a handful of counts. The V gene is TRBV5-1, the J gene TRBJ2-3; the D gene is possibly TRBD1 (5 bases). This CDR3 has 17 residues. Per the germline V gene, CDR1 is SGHRS and CDR2 is YFSETQ. Trimming took off 0 bases at V and 3 bases at J, with 17 bases between the two ends. This chain's CDR3 is CASSLAFRQGGTDTQYF. DNA of the CDR3: TGCGCCAGCAGCTTGGCCTTTCGTCAGGGTGGAACAGATACGCAGTATTTT.

The rearrangement uses TRBV4-1 and TRBJ2-7; 14 bases are shared with TRBD2. The CDR3 length is 17 residues. Germline V gives CDR1 MGHRA, CDR2 YSYEKL. With 1 base clipped from V and 3 bases from J, the junction kept 5 bases outside the gene matches. Here the CDR3 DNA reads TGCGCCAGCAGCCAAGCCATGGGACTAGCGGGGGTCTACGAGCAGTACTTC. Translating it yields CASSQAMGLAGVYEQYF.

This clonotype was seen a handful of times. The V and J genes are TRBV7-6 and TRBJ2-7; possibly TRBD1 or TRBD2 for D (6 bases each). Germline V gene sequence: CDR1 SGHVS, CDR2 FNYEAQ. V gave up 1 base and J gave up 2 bases, with 27 bases separating them. This CDR3 has 20 amino acids. This CDR3 reads CASSLVPPGGSGAVTYEQYF. The CDR3 nucleotides read TGTGCCAGCAGCTTAGTGCCGCCCGGGGGCTCGGGGGCGGTTACCTACGAGCAGTACTTC.

J is TRBJ1-1 and V is TRBV20-1; a weak D match, TRBD1 (6 bases). This CDR3 has 12 amino acids. CDR1 is DFQATT and CDR2 is SNEGSKA in the germline V gene (reference sequence). Trimming took 2 bases from V and 8 from J, leaving 12 bases between them. The CDR3 DNA reads TGCAGTGCTAGATTACCAGGGGCCGAAGCTTTCTTT. Its protein is CSARLPGAEAFF.

The rearrangement joins TRBV20-1 to TRBJ2-5; either TRBD1 or TRBD2 may fit D (6 bases each). Deletions cut 3 bases from V and 2 bases from J, with 10 bases between. There are 13 residues in the CDR3. Germline CDR1 is DFQATT and CDR2 is SNEGSKA (reference sequence). For the CDR3, the DNA is TGCAGTGCTAGCGGGGGCCTACAAGAGACCCAGTACTTC. Translation: CSASGGLQETQYF.

This clonotype has a count of ten or more. The chain combines TRBV7-8 with TRBJ1-1, with TRBD1 identical over 12 bases. Germline V gene lookup returns CDR1 SGHVS and CDR2 FQNEAQ. The J segment lost 4 bases and the V segment lost 5 bases, leaving 11 bases of the junction unmatched. There are 17 residues in the CDR3. The CDR3 reads CASSKNAGTGGTTEAFF. The CDR3 bases are TGTGCCAGCAGCAAAAACGCCGGGACAGGGGGCACCACTGAAGCTTTCTTT.

This chain links TRBV25-1 with TRBJ1-2, with D perhaps matching TRBD1 (5 bases). Germline V CDR1 and CDR2: MGHDK, SYGVNS. The CDR3 consists of 15 residues. With 3 bases removed from V and 4 bases from J, the gap between germline ends came to 15 bases. The CDR3 protein is CASSEQGSFTYGYTF. Here the CDR3 DNA reads TGTGCCAGCAGTGAGCAGGGATCGTTTACCTATGGCTACACCTTC.

The V call is TRBV10-3, the J call TRBJ2-7; 7 nucleotides agree with TRBD1. V dropped 6 bases and J dropped 1; count of bases not matched to a gene: 6. CDR1 is ENHRY, CDR2 SYGVKD, per germline. The length of the CDR3 is 14 residues. For the CDR3, the DNA is TGTGCCATCAGATTGACAGGGAATTCCTACGAGCAGTACTTC. This sequence encodes CAIRLTGNSYEQYF.

This clonotype was detected only a few times. This sequence joins TRBV4-2 and TRBJ1-1; TRBD1 aligns across 8 bases. V trimming: 4 bases; J trimming: 4 bases; junction bases outside the gene matches: 8. This CDR3 is 15 amino acids long. CDR1 and CDR2 (germline): LGHNA, YNFKEQ. The CDR3 DNA sequence: TGTGCCAGCAGCCCCGGGGACAGGTCCACCACTGAAGCTTTCTTT. Translated, it gives CASSPGDRSTTEAFF.

CDR3: CASSPFRAYEQYF. Here the CDR3 DNA reads TGTGCCAGCTCACCATTCAGAGCCTACGAGCAGTACTTC. This chain connects TRBV18 to TRBJ2-7; D is ambiguous. V was pared by 2 bases and J by 2 bases, with 7 bases between. There are 13 residues in the CDR3. Germline-derived CDR1 and CDR2 are KGHSH and LQKENI.

This clonotype was picked up a small number of times. The V and J genes are TRBV3-1 and TRBJ2-2; 9 bases match TRBD2. The germline CDR1 and CDR2 sequences are LGHDT and YNNKEL (reference sequence). Trimming took 1 base from V and 5 from J; bases not matched to a gene: 8. This CDR3 has 17 residues. CDR3 DNA sequence: TGTGCCAGCAGCCAAGCGACTAGCGGTGTCAGTACCGGGGAGCTGTTTTTT. This sequence encodes CASSQATSGVSTGELFF.

This clonotype was detected a few times. Germline and junction disagree at one end, which may indicate a read error. This chain joins TRBV29-1 and TRBJ1-2; D not certain. The CDR3 totals 11 residues. Germline values: CDR1 SQVTM, CDR2 ANQGSEA. DNA for the CDR3: TGCAGCGATAGACATCTTAATGGCTACATCTTC. It codes for CSDRHLNGYIF.

This clonotype showed up many times. The chain's CDR3 is CASSFNLAGSTDTQYF. CDR3 sequence (DNA): TGCGCCAGCAGCTTCAACCTAGCGGGGAGCACAGATACGCAGTATTTT. This chain links TRBV5-1 with TRBJ2-3; TRBD2 aligns across 9 bases. Germline CDR1 SGHRS, CDR2 YFSETQ. The V segment lost 2 bases and the J segment 0 bases; nucleotides outside the gene matches: 4. This CDR3 is 16 amino acids long.

This clonotype has just a few counts. The genes are TRBV5-1 and TRBJ2-7; the D is unclear. This CDR3 spans 13 amino acids. Germline V gene data show CDR1 as SGHRS and CDR2 as YFSETQ. The V gene lost 5 bases and the J gene lost 4 bases, with 13 bases spanning the gap. This CDR3 is CASSRVLGYEQYF. CDR3 in DNA: TGCGCCAGCAGTAGGGTCCTCGGTTACGAGCAGTACTTC. The full variable domain, its missing parts supplied by reference TRBV5-1 and TRBJ2-7, is KAGVTQTPRYLIKTRGQQVTLSCSPISGHRSVSWYQQTPGQGLQFLFEYFSETQRNKGNFPGRFSGRQFSNSRSEMNVSTLELGDSALYLCASSRVLGYEQYFGPGTRLTVT.

This clonotype was detected only a few times. The CDR3 DNA is TGTGCCAGCAGCTTGGCGAACAGCTATGGCTACACCTTC. It translates to CASSLANSYGYTF. The chain combines TRBV5-4 with TRBJ1-2; D uncertain. CDR3 length equals 13 residues. V dropped 0 bases and J dropped 4 bases, with 7 bases sitting between them. Germline loops: CDR1 SGHNT, CDR2 YYREEE (reference sequence).

This clonotype was seen more than once but under ten times. The rearrangement joins TRBV7-3 to TRBJ1-2; D call uncertain. CDR3 size: 12 residues. V lost 0 bases and J lost 7, with 6 bases in between. Germline V gene sequence: CDR1 SGHTA, CDR2 FQGTGA. CDR3 nucleotides: TGTGCCAGCAGCTTAACAGGTGTTGGCTACACCTTC. This gives the protein CASSLTGVGYTF.

This sequence joins TRBV10-3 and TRBJ2-2, with D tentatively TRBD2 (5 bases). This CDR3 spans 13 amino acids. Germline values: CDR1 ENHRY, CDR2 SYGVKD. Trimming cost V 3 bases and J 5 bases, with 7 bases left between them. CDR3 loop: CAISEGGTGELFF. In nucleotides, the CDR3 is TGTGCCATCAGTGAAGGCGGGACCGGGGAGCTGTTTTTT.

This clonotype was counted only a few times. This chain links TRBV12-3 or TRBV12-4 with TRBJ1-3; TRBD1 aligns across 7 bases. The CDR3 totals 13 residues. V lost 6 bases, J lost 8 bases, and 7 bases stayed unmatched. The CDR3 DNA reads as TGTGCCAGCAGGACCCACAGGGGACACACCATATATTTT. Its protein is CASRTHRGHTIYF.

The gene calls are TRBV6-2 or TRBV6-3 and TRBJ1-5; no reliable D call. The CDR3 is made up of 14 amino acids. From germline, CDR1 is MNHEY and CDR2 SVGEGT. Trimming left V 6 bases short and J 2 bases short, with 11 bases between. CDR3 in amino acids: CASSLGSRNQPQHF. Written as DNA, the CDR3 is TGTGCCAGCAGCCTGGGGAGTCGCAATCAGCCCCAGCATTTT.

The V gene is TRBV30, the J gene TRBJ2-1; TRBD1 or TRBD2 may be the D gene (5 bases each). Germline values: CDR1 GTSNPN, CDR2 SVGIG (reference sequence). V dropped 1 base and J dropped 5 bases, with 12 bases sitting between them. The length of the CDR3 is 14 residues. The CDR3: CAWSAGPDNNEQFF. CDR3 DNA: TGTGCCTGGAGTGCGGGACCAGATAACAATGAGCAGTTCTTC.

The chain couples TRBV12-3 or TRBV12-4 to TRBJ2-6; TRBD2 matches at 8 bases. The V and J ends lost 3 bases and 1 base, in that order; junction bases with no gene match: 5. The CDR3 is 17 residues long. As DNA, the CDR3 is TGTGCCAGCAGTTTTCGGGGGGGCCTATCTGGGGCCAACGTCCTGACTTTC. It yields the protein CASSFRGGLSGANVLTF.

There are a few counts of this clonotype. This sequence joins TRBV5-1 and TRBJ2-2; D is perhaps TRBD1 or TRBD2 (5 bases each). This CDR3 is built from 15 residues. V was pared by 0 bases and J by 4 bases, with 10 bases between. Germline V gives CDR1 SGHRS, CDR2 YFSETQ. CDR3 region: CASSLDGGATGELFF. In nucleotides, the CDR3 is TGCGCCAGCAGCTTGGATGGGGGAGCCACCGGGGAGCTGTTTTTT.

This rearrangement joins TRBV7-2 to TRBJ2-7; D call uncertain. The CDR3 extends over 15 amino acids. Trimming removed 5 bases at V and 5 bases at J, with 19 bases between. CDR1 is SGHTA and CDR2 is FQGNSA in the germline V gene. CDR3 sequence: CASSPMGLPRDEQYF. The CDR3 DNA reads as TGTGCCAGCAGCCCGATGGGCCTACCGCGCGACGAGCAGTACTTC.

This clonotype has just a few counts. V gene TRBV20-1 combines with J gene TRBJ1-5, with 8 positions matching TRBD1. CDR1 and CDR2 (germline): DFQATT, SNEGSKA (reference sequence). The CDR3 is 15 residues long. After removal of 3 bases from V and 0 bases from J, the junction contained 4 bases not matched to a gene. Here the CDR3 reads CSASAGTGSNQPQHF. Written as DNA, the CDR3 is TGCAGTGCTAGCGCGGGGACAGGTAGCAATCAGCCCCAGCATTTT.